The 6 T cell receptor beta chains reported below all come from one sample, sequenced in a study of blood T cell repertoires in COVID-19. Produced via immunoSEQ multiplex PCR; TCRdb's table is partial and in-frame only. The table records about 200,000 clones, around 84% of them present only once. The sequenced sample consisted of peripheral blood. All receptors come from a man between 60 and 70 years old with acute or convalescent COVID-19.

The chain recombines TRBV6-1 with TRBJ2-5; TRBD2 matches 12 bases. The length of the CDR3 is 16 residues. Germline CDR1 is MNHNS and CDR2 is SASEGT. V trimming: 1 base; J trimming: 1 base; junction bases outside the gene matches: 1. The CDR3 sequence is CASSEGLAGAQETQYF. The CDR3 coding sequence is TGTGCCAGCAGTGAAGGACTAGCGGGGGCCCAAGAGACCCAGTACTTC.

The count of this clone is one. CDR3: CASSLNFPRAGGPKGNIQYF. CDR3 bases: TGTGCCAGCAGTCTTAACTTCCCTAGGGCAGGGGGCCCCAAGGGAAACATTCAGTACTTC. The chain recombines TRBV2 with TRBJ2-4; TRBD1 agrees at 8 bases. The CDR3 is made up of 20 amino acids. Trimming removed 5 bases from V and 6 bases from J; junction bases left unmatched: 24. Germline values: CDR1 SNHLY, CDR2 FYNNEI.

The rearrangement uses TRBV7-8 and TRBJ2-7; 7 bases are a match to TRBD2. The V gene's germline CDR1 is SGHVS and CDR2 FQNEAQ. V lost 2 bases, J lost 0 bases, and 7 bases stayed unmatched. The CDR3 loop spans 16 amino acids. CDR3 in amino acids: CASSLRFGEGSYEQYF. In DNA, the CDR3 is TGTGCCAGCAGCTTAAGGTTTGGGGAGGGCTCCTACGAGCAGTACTTC. Together with reference TRBV7-8 and TRBJ2-7, the CDR3 gives the full variable domain: GAGVSQSPRYKVAKRGQDVALRCDPISGHVSLFWYQQALGQGPEFLTYFQNEAQLDKSGLPSDRFFAERPEGSVSTLKIQRTQQEDSAVYLCASSLRFGEGSYEQYFGPGTRLTVT.

This clone was observed once. The rearrangement links TRBV28 to TRBJ2-5; TRBD1 might be the D (5 bases). The CDR3 spans 16 residues. CDR1 is MDHEN and CDR2 is SYDVKM in the germline V gene. Deletions cut 5 bases from V and 3 bases from J, with 19 bases between. This chain's CDR3 is CASSIIIGASKETQYF. CDR3 sequence (DNA): TGTGCCAGCAGTATTATCATAGGGGCTTCTAAAGAGACCCAGTACTTC. Full variable domain (rest looked up from reference TRBV28 and TRBJ2-5): DVKVTQSSRYLVKRTGEKVFLECVQDMDHENMFWYRQDPGLGLRLIYFSYDVKMKEKGDIPEGYSVSREKKERFSLILESASTNQTSMYLCASSIIIGASKETQYFGPGTRLLVL.

This clone was detected once. This sequence joins TRBV4-1 and TRBJ1-2; 10 bases are a match to TRBD1. Looked up from germline, CDR1 is MGHRA and CDR2 is YSYEKL. After removal of 5 bases from V and 4 bases from J, the junction contained 13 bases not matched to a gene. CDR3 length equals 17 residues. CDR3 in amino acids: CASSFPGQGSRSYGYTF. In nucleotides, the CDR3 is TGCGCCAGCAGCTTTCCGGGACAGGGGTCCCGAAGCTATGGCTACACCTTC.

CDR3 sequence reads: CASSDRNTGELFF. In DNA form, the CDR3 reads TGTGCCAGCAGCGACAGAAACACCGGGGAGCTGTTTTTT. The rearrangement joins TRBV27 to TRBJ2-2, with D perhaps TRBD1 (5 bases). There are 13 residues in the CDR3. Germline V gene sequence: CDR1 MNHEY, CDR2 SMNVEV (reference sequence). With 6 bases removed from V and 2 bases from J, the gap between germline ends came to 7 bases.